This T cell receptor beta chain was recovered during a study of cytomegalovirus exposure and HLA in healthy donors. It was with 60 Vbeta and 13 Jbeta primers that the PCR ran. Some clones are missing from TCRdb's copy, which holds only in-frame ones; the method was immunoSEQ multiplex PCR. The sample yields roughly 73,000 clones, 70% to 80% seen once. This TCR was sampled from a middle-aged man in good health and CMV-seronegative. The sequenced sample consisted of PBMCs.

The CDR3 DNA reads TGTGCCAGCAGCTCTAATTTAATACCGGGACAGGGGGCCGGAGGCGAAAAACTGTTTTTT. This sequence encodes CASSSNLIPGQGAGGEKLFF. The chain uses TRBV14 and TRBJ1-4; 12 nucleotides agree with TRBD1. Trimming took 5 bases from V and 8 from J; bases not matched to a gene: 21. CDR1 and CDR2 from the germline V gene are SGHDN and FVKESK. The CDR3 is 20 residues long.